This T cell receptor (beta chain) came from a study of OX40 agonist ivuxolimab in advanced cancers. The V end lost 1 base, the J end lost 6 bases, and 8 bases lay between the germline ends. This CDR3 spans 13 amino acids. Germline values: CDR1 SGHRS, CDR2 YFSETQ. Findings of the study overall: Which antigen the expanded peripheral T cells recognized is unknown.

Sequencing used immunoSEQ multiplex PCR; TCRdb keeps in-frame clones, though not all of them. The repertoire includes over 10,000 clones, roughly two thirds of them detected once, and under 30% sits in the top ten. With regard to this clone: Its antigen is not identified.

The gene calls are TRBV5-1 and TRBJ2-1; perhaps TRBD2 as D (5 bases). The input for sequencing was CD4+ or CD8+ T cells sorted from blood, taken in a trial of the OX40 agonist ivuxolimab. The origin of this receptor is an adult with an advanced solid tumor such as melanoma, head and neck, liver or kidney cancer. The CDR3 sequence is CASSLFRGNEQFF. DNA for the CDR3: TGCGCCAGCAGCTTGTTTCGGGGCAATGAGCAGTTCTTC. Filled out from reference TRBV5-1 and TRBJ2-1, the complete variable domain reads KAGVTQTPRYLIKTRGQQVTLSCSPISGHRSVSWYQQTPGQGLQFLFEYFSETQRNKGNFPGRFSGRQFSNSRSEMNVSTLELGDSALYLCASSLFRGNEQFFGPGTRLTVL.